This is a list of T cell receptor beta chains from one sample in a study of human T cells and chemical hapten exposure. TCRdb re-called the RACE reads with MiXCR, one entry per CDR3 protein. The sample yields about 42,000 distinct CDR3 sequences, around 11% seen once. Sample: whole blood, taken in connection with sensitization to the hapten diphenylcyclopropenone (DPC). Receptor source: a woman aged 25 to 39 with alopecia areata. Some clones in this sample may be carry-over from other donors' samples. Each CDR3 is given with its conserved first and last residue. The D gene is left open where the match is weak. The listing skips clone size in some rows; elsewhere it reads once, few, many or a size class.

TRBJ1-1	TRBV4-3	13	medium-sized	NA	TGCGCCAGCAGACTATTGGGGGACACTGAAGCTTTCTTT	CASRLLGDTEAFF
TRBJ1-5	TRBV18	15	many	NA	TGTGCCAGCTCACCACAGGACGGGAGCAATCAGCCCCAGCATTTT	CASSPQDGSNQPQHF
TRBJ2-4	TRBV21-1	19	few	NA	TGTGCCAGCAGCAAAGAGGCGCGGATTAAACTTCTAGCCAAAAACATTCAGTACTTC	CASSKEARIKLLAKNIQYF
TRBJ2-7	TRBV9	15	NA	NA	TGTGCCAGCAGCGCTGGAGGGACAGCCTCCTACGAGCAGTACTTC	CASSAGGTASYEQYF
TRBJ1-1	TRBV4-3	15	many	NA	TGCGCCAGCAGCCAAGAAGGACGGTCGGGAACTGAAGCTTTCTTT	CASSQEGRSGTEAFF
TRBJ2-7	TRBV27	18	many	TRBD2	TGTGCCAGCAGAATTAGGGCGGCGGAGCTAGCGGGCCCGTACGAGCAGTACTTC	CASRIRAAELAGPYEQYF
TRBJ2-7	TRBV6-5	14	NA	TRBD1	TGTGCCAGCAGTTCGACAGGGGGGTTCTACGAGCAGTACTTC	CASSSTGGFYEQYF
TRBJ2-1	TRBV12-3/TRBV12-4	13	many	TRBD1	TGTGCCAGCGGGGGGACAGGGGCCAATGAGCAGTTCTTC	CASGGTGANEQFF
TRBJ2-4	TRBV7-2	15	many	NA	TGTGCCAGCAGCCTCGACCTGCTAGCCAAAAACATTCAGTACTTC	CASSLDLLAKNIQYF
TRBJ2-1	TRBV29-1	12	NA	NA	TGCAGCGCCCGGTGGGGCCTTTATGAGCAGTTCTTC	CSARWGLYEQFF
TRBJ2-7	TRBV29-1	11	NA	NA	TGCAGCGCAACAGAGTCCTACGAGCAGTACTTC	CSATESYEQYF
TRBJ2-7	TRBV12-3/TRBV12-4	14	many	TRBD1	TGTGCCAGCAGGGGACAGGGGGGCCGGTACGAGCAGTACTTC	CASRGQGGRYEQYF
TRBJ1-6	TRBV28	14	few	NA	TGTGCCAGCAGTTTCGGGAAGTCCAATTCACCCCTCCACTTT	CASSFGKSNSPLHF
TRBJ2-1	TRBV3-1	13	NA	NA	TGTGCCAGCAGCCAAGGGAAGATCAATGAGCAGTTCTTC	CASSQGKINEQFF
TRBJ1-5	TRBV7-8	15	many	NA	TGTGCCAGCAGCTTATACGGGGATAGCAATCAGCCCCAGCATTTT	CASSLYGDSNQPQHF
TRBJ1-4	TRBV2	13	many	TRBD1	TGTGCCAGCAGTGTCCAGGGGGCAGGAAAACTGTTTTTT	CASSVQGAGKLFF